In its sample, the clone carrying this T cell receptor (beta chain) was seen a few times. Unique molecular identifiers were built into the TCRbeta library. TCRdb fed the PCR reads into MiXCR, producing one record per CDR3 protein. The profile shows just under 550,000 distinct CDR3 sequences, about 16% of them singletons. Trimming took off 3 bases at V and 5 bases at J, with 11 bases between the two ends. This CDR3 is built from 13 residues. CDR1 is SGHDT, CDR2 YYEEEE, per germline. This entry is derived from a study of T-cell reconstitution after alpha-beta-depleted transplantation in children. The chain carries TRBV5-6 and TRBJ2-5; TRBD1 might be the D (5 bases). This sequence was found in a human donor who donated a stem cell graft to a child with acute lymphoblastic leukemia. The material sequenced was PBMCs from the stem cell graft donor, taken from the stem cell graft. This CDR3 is CASSWTYLETQYF. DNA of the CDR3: TGTGCCAGCAGCTGGACATACCTGGAGACCCAGTACTTC. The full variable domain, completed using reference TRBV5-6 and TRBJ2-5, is DAGVTQSPTHLIKTRGQQVTLRCSPKSGHDTVSWYQQALGQGPQFIFQYYEEEERQRGNFPDRFSGHQFPNYSSELNVNALLLGDSALYLCASSWTYLETQYFGPGTRLLVL.